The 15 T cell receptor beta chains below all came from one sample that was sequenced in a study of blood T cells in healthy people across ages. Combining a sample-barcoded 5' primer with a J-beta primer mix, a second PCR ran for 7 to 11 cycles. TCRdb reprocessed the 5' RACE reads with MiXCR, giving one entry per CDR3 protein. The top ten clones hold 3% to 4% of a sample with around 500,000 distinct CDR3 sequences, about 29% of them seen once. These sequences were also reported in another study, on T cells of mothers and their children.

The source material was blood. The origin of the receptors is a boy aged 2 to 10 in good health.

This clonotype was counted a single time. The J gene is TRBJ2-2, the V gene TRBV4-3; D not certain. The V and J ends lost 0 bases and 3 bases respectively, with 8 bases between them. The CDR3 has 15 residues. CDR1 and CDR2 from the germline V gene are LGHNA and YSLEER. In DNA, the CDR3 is TGCGCCAGCAGCCAAGATTACCCCCACACCGGGGAGCTGTTTTTT. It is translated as CASSQDYPHTGELFF.

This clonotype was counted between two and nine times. The CDR3 reads CASSRNRQGVSETQYF. The CDR3 bases are TGTGCCAGCAGCCGAAATCGACAGGGGGTCAGTGAGACCCAGTACTTC. The V call is TRBV7-2, the J call TRBJ2-5; 9 bases are a match to TRBD1. After removal of 5 bases from V and 5 bases from J, the junction contained 12 bases not matched to a gene. Germline V gene lookup returns CDR1 SGHTA and CDR2 FQGNSA. The CDR3 has 16 residues.

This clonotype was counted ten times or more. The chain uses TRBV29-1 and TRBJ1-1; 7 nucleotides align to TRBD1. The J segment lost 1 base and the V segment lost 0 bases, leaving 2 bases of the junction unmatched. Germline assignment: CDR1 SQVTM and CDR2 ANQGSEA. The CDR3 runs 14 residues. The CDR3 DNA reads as TGCAGCGTTGAAGAGGGGACAGAGAACACTGAAGCTTTCTTT. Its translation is CSVEEGTENTEAFF.

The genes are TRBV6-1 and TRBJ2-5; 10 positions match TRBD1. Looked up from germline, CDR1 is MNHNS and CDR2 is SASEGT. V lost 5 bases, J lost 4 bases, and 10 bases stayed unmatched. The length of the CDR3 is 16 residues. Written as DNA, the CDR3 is TGTGCCAGCAGTCGAGATTGGGACAGGGGTACAGAGACCCAGTACTTC. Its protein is CASSRDWDRGTETQYF.

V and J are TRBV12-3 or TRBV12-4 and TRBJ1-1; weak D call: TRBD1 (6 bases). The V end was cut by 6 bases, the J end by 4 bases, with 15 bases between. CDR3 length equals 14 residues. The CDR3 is CASSSDRFGTEAFF. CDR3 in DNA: TGTGCCAGCAGCTCCGACAGGTTCGGCACTGAAGCTTTCTTT.

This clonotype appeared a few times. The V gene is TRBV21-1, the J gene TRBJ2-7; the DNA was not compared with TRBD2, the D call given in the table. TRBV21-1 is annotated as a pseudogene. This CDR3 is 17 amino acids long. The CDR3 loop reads CASSKDGTGPSKHEQYF. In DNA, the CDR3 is TGTGCCAGCAGCAAGGACGGAACCGGGCCCTCCAAACACGAGCAGTACTTC.

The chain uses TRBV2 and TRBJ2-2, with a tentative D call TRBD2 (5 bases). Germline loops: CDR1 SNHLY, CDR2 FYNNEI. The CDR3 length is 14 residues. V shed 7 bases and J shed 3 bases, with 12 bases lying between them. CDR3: CASTPGRYTGELFF. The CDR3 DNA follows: TGTGCCAGCACCCCGGGGAGATACACCGGGGAGCTGTTTTTT.

This CDR3 is CASSSSGGGDTQYF. DNA of the CDR3: TGTGCCAGCAGCTCTAGCGGGGGAGGAGATACGCAGTATTTT. The rearrangement links TRBV7-9 to TRBJ2-3, with TRBD2 matching over 10 bases. The CDR3 runs 14 residues. Germline values: CDR1 SEHNR, CDR2 FQNEAQ (reference sequence). V was pared by 4 bases and J by 5 bases, with 3 bases of the junction left unmatched. The full variable domain, in which reference TRBV7-9 and TRBJ2-3 provide the parts outside the CDR3, is DTGVSQNPRHKITKRGQNVTFRCDPISEHNRLYWYRQTLGQGPEFLTYFQNEAQLEKSRLLSDRFSAERPKGSFSTLEIQRTEQGDSAMYLCASSSSGGGDTQYFGPGTRLTVL.

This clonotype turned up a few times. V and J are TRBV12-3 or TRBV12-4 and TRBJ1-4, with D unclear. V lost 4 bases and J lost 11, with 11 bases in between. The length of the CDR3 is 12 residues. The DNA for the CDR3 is TGTGCCAGCAGTTCCCCGGCCGGGAAACTGTTTTTT. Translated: CASSSPAGKLFF.

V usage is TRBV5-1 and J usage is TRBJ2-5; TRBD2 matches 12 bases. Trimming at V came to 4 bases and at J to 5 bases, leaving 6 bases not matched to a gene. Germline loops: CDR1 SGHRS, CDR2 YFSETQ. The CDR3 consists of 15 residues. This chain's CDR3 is CASSTGLAGGETQYF. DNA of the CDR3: TGCGCCAGCAGCACGGGACTAGCGGGCGGCGAGACCCAGTACTTC.

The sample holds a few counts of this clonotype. The CDR3 sequence is CASTLSGDSNQPQHF. DNA of the CDR3: TGCGCCAGCACCCTATCAGGTGACAGCAATCAGCCCCAGCATTTT. The rearrangement uses TRBV5-1 and TRBJ1-5; D not resolved. CDR1 and CDR2 (germline): SGHRS, YFSETQ. This CDR3 comprises 15 residues. Deletions cut 6 bases from V and 1 base from J, with 14 bases between.

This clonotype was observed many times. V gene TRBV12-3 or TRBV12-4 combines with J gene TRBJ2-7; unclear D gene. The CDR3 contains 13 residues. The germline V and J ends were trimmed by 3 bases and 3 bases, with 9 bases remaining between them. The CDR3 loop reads CASSFGGSYEQYF. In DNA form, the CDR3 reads TGTGCCAGCAGTTTCGGCGGAAGCTACGAGCAGTACTTC.

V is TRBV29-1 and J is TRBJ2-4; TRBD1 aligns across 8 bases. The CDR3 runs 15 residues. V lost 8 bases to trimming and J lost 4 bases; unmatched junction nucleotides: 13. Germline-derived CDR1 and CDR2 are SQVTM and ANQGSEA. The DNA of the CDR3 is TGCAGCATACAGGGGGTTCGTGAGTTAAAAAACATTCAGTACTTC. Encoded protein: CSIQGVRELKNIQYF.

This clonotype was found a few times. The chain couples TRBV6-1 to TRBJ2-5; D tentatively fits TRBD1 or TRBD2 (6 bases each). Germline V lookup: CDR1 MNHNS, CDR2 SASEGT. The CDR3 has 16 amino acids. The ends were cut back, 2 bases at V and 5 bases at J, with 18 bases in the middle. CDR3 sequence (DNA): TGTGCCAGCAGTGAACCCGAAGGGCCGGGGGCGGAGACCCAGTACTTC. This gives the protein CASSEPEGPGAETQYF.

In DNA form, the CDR3 reads TGCGCCAGCATCGCGGGAGAGAGCACAGATACGCAGTATTTT. It codes for CASIAGESTDTQYF. The chain uses TRBV5-1 and TRBJ2-3, with TRBD2 identical over 7 bases. This CDR3 is 14 amino acids long. Germline loops: CDR1 SGHRS, CDR2 YFSETQ. The ends lost 6 bases at V and 0 bases at J; junction bases unmatched: 4.